The 32 T cell receptor beta chains reported below all come from one sample, sequenced in a study of cytomegalovirus exposure and HLA in healthy donors. PCR amplification relied on 60 Vbeta primers (plus 13 Jbeta primers). Using immunoSEQ multiplex PCR, the repertoire was profiled, and TCRdb retains in-frame clones only, with some absent. The sample carries about 150,000 clones, around 73% recorded once. The sequenced material came from PBMCs. These TCRs come from a woman aged 18 to 35 in good health and CMV-seronegative.

This clone was detected only a few times. The chain has TRBV7-9 and TRBJ1-4, with 7 bases matching TRBD1. This CDR3 is built from 15 residues. The V gene end was trimmed by 5 bases and the J gene end by 6 bases; junction bases not matched to a gene: 9. Germline-derived CDR1 and CDR2 are SEHNR and FQNEAQ (reference sequence). CDR3 residues: CASSKDRVFDEKLFF. The DNA of the CDR3 is TGTGCCAGCAGCAAAGACAGGGTGTTTGATGAAAAACTGTTTTTT. The variable domain in full, completed from reference TRBV7-9 and TRBJ1-4, reads DTGVSQNPRHKITKRGQNVTFRCDPISEHNRLYWYRQTLGQGPEFLTYFQNEAQLEKSRLLSDRFSAERPKGSFSTLEIQRTEQGDSAMYLCASSKDRVFDEKLFFGSGTQLSVL.

This chain joins TRBV29-1 and TRBJ2-3, with TRBD1 as a possible D gene (7 bases). Germline loops: CDR1 SQVTM, CDR2 ANQGSEA. V lost 3 bases to trimming and J lost 2 bases, with 12 bases between them. The CDR3 covers 14 residues. CDR3: CSVDLEGATDTQYF. CDR3 coding DNA: TGCAGCGTTGATTTGGAGGGGGCCACAGATACGCAGTATTTT.

This chain uses TRBV6-6 with TRBJ2-1, with a possible D match to TRBD1 (6 bases). In germline, CDR1 is MNHNY, CDR2 SVGAGI (reference sequence). The CDR3 loop spans 16 amino acids. Trimming left V 7 bases short and J 2 bases short, with 18 bases between. The CDR3 DNA is TGTGCCAGCAACGACAGGCCCCTAAAGCCCTACAATGAGCAGTTCTTC. Protein sequence: CASNDRPLKPYNEQFF.

This sequence joins TRBV5-6 and TRBJ1-2, with a tentative D call TRBD1 (5 bases). The CDR3 has 14 amino acids. Germline CDR1 and CDR2: SGHDT and YYEEEE. Deletions cut 1 base from V and 7 bases from J, with 14 bases between. The CDR3 sequence is CASSLLAGRGGYTF. The CDR3 region has the DNA TGTGCCAGCAGCTTGTTAGCGGGGCGGGGTGGCTACACCTTC.

The rearrangement joins TRBV7-9 to TRBJ1-2; 7 nucleotides match TRBD1. CDR1 SEHNR and CDR2 FQNEAQ come from the germline V gene (reference sequence). CDR3 length: 13 amino acids. The J segment lost 6 bases and the V segment lost 3 bases, leaving 4 bases of the junction unmatched. The CDR3 reads CASSFGQADGYTF. The CDR3 DNA sequence: TGTGCCAGCAGCTTTGGACAGGCCGATGGCTACACCTTC.

The CDR3 is CASSPLGHRAGELFF. CDR3 DNA sequence: TGTGCCAGCAGTCCTCTTGGACACCGGGCCGGGGAGCTGTTTTTT. This chain joins TRBV6-5 and TRBJ2-2; the D gene is possibly TRBD1 (5 bases). Germline V gene data show CDR1 as MNHEY and CDR2 as SVGAGI. V was trimmed by 5 bases and J by 6 bases, leaving 16 bases between them. The CDR3 extends over 15 amino acids.

This clone was seen a few times. This rearrangement joins TRBV10-3 to TRBJ1-6; D is possibly TRBD1 (5 bases). Germline CDR1 reads ENHRY; CDR2 reads SYGVKD. The CDR3 runs to 14 residues. Trimming removed 0 bases at V and 7 bases at J, with 7 bases between. Here the CDR3 reads CAISESGQNSPLHF. Here the CDR3 DNA reads TGTGCCATCAGTGAGTCGGGGCAGAATTCACCCCTCCACTTT.

The rearrangement joins TRBV18 to TRBJ2-2; 10 nucleotides align to TRBD1. This CDR3 is 15 amino acids long. Germline values: CDR1 KGHSH, CDR2 LQKENI. With V trimmed by 3 bases and J by 4 bases, 2 bases remained unmatched. The CDR3 is CASSPGQGTTGELFF. CDR3 nucleotide sequence: TGTGCCAGCTCACCGGGACAGGGGACCACCGGGGAGCTGTTTTTT.

This clone was observed a single time. The V gene is TRBV4-2, the J gene TRBJ2-1; D might be TRBD1 (6 bases). CDR1 and CDR2 (germline): LGHNA, YNFKEQ. The ends were cut back, 4 bases at V and 3 bases at J, with 16 bases in the middle. The length of the CDR3 is 16 residues. This CDR3 reads CASSPGGGRFYNEQFF. In nucleotides, the CDR3 is TGTGCCAGCAGCCCTGGTGGGGGCAGATTCTACAATGAGCAGTTCTTC.

V gene TRBV6-1 combines with J gene TRBJ1-2; D is uncertain. Per germline, CDR1 MNHNS and CDR2 SASEGT. The CDR3 covers 15 residues. The ends were cut back, 4 bases at V and 0 bases at J, with 12 bases in the middle. The CDR3 reads CASSARGGTNYGYTF. The CDR3 nucleotides read TGTGCCAGCAGTGCCCGGGGAGGAACTAACTATGGCTACACCTTC.

The V gene is TRBV5-6, the J gene TRBJ2-3; D uncertain. The CDR3 length is 14 residues. V lost 0 bases to trimming and J lost 2 bases, with 7 bases between them. Germline V gene sequence: CDR1 SGHDT, CDR2 YYEEEE. CDR3 sequence: CASSLDYPTDTQYF. For the CDR3, the DNA is TGTGCCAGCAGCTTGGACTACCCCACAGATACGCAGTATTTT.

The V and J genes are TRBV28 and TRBJ1-5; TRBD1 might be the D (5 bases). V was trimmed by 7 bases and J by 7 bases, leaving 23 bases between them. The CDR3 extends over 16 amino acids. Germline V gene lookup returns CDR1 MDHEN and CDR2 SYDVKM. CDR3: CASTAAGDFYGQPQHF. The CDR3 coding sequence is TGTGCCAGCACCGCCGCGGGGGATTTCTACGGGCAGCCCCAGCATTTT.

The chain is built from TRBV2 and TRBJ2-1; 9 nucleotides line up with TRBD2. The germline V gene has CDR1 SNHLY and CDR2 FYNNEI. V lost 1 base and J lost 2; bases outside the gene matches: 0. This CDR3 has 15 residues. CDR3 loop: CASSEGLAAYNEQFF. The CDR3 DNA follows: TGTGCCAGCAGTGAAGGACTAGCGGCCTACAATGAGCAGTTCTTC.

This sequence joins TRBV19 and TRBJ1-2; 9 bases match TRBD1. J was trimmed by 8 bases and V by 6 bases; bases with no gene match: 7. CDR3 length: 13 residues. CDR1 is LNHDA and CDR2 is SQIVND in the germline V gene (reference sequence). DNA for the CDR3: TGTGCCAGTAGATTACAGGGGGCCATCGGCTACACCTTC. It is translated as CASRLQGAIGYTF.

The J gene is TRBJ1-4, the V gene TRBV5-6; possible D gene TRBD1, 5 bases. V lost 6 bases and J lost 7, with 10 bases in between. This CDR3 has 12 residues. Germline V gene sequence: CDR1 SGHDT, CDR2 YYEEEE. The CDR3 loop is CASTGTREKLFF. The CDR3 nucleotides are TGTGCCAGCACGGGGACTCGTGAAAAACTGTTTTTT.

The V call is TRBV10-1, the J call TRBJ2-3; a weak D match, TRBD1 (6 bases). The CDR3 runs to 13 residues. CDR1 and CDR2 (germline): WNHNN, SYGVQD (reference sequence). The V gene lost 7 bases and the J gene lost 3 bases, with 11 bases spanning the gap. CDR3: CASNNRVTDTQYF. For the CDR3, the DNA is TGCGCCAGCAATAACAGGGTAACAGATACGCAGTATTTT.

V usage is TRBV2 and J usage is TRBJ2-7; possibly TRBD1 for D (5 bases). The V end was cut by 2 bases, the J end by 7 bases, with 21 bases between. CDR1 and CDR2 from the germline V gene are SNHLY and FYNNEI. This CDR3 has 16 amino acids. CDR3 in amino acids: CASSENSLTAFGEQYF. In DNA form, the CDR3 reads TGTGCCAGCAGTGAAAACTCCCTGACAGCCTTTGGGGAGCAGTACTTC. The variable domain in full, with the rest retrieved from reference TRBV2 and TRBJ2-7, is EPEVTQTPSHQVTQMGQEVILRCVPISNHLYFYWYRQILGQKVEFLVSFYNNEISEKSEIFDDQFSVERPDGSNFTLKIRSTKLEDSAMYFCASSENSLTAFGEQYFGPGTRLTVT.

This sequence joins TRBV12-2 and TRBJ2-3; the table's TRBD2 call for D was not verified on the DNA. TRBV12-2 is flagged as a pseudogene. The CDR3 is made up of 17 amino acids. CDR3 sequence (DNA): TGTGCAAGTCGCTTACCCACCTTTCCGGGAGGAACAGATACGCAGTATTTT. This sequence encodes CASRLPTFPGGTDTQYF.

The J gene is TRBJ1-5, the V gene TRBV18; D ambiguous. The CDR3 runs 15 residues. V was shortened by 6 bases and J by 0 bases, with 12 bases between the two germline ends. CDR1 is KGHSH and CDR2 is LQKENI in the germline V gene. CDR3 DNA sequence: TGTGCCAGCTCCCCCCAAGGGAGTAGCAATCAGCCCCAGCATTTT. Its protein is CASSPQGSSNQPQHF. The complete variable domain, with remaining parts taken from reference TRBV18 and TRBJ1-5, reads NAGVMQNPRHLVRRRGQEARLRCSPMKGHSHVYWYRQLPEEGLKFMVYLQKENIIDESGMPKERFSAEFPKEGPSILRIQQVVRGDSAAYFCASSPQGSSNQPQHFGDGTRLSIL.

This chain connects TRBV5-5 to TRBJ1-4; TRBD1 might be the D (6 bases). V gave up 4 bases and J gave up 8 bases, with 18 bases separating them. The CDR3 runs 15 residues. Looked up from germline, CDR1 is SGHKS and CDR2 is YYEKEE (reference sequence). The CDR3 nucleotides are TGTGCCAGCAGCGATACAGGGTCGGCAGGAGAAAAACTGTTTTTT. It specifies CASSDTGSAGEKLFF.

The chain joins TRBV25-1 to TRBJ1-1; 11 bases are a match to TRBD1. The germline CDR1 and CDR2 sequences are MGHDK and SYGVNS. CDR3 length equals 16 residues. V gave up 6 bases and J gave up 0 bases; unmatched junction bases: 6. The CDR3 loop is CASRGRTGGLNTEAFF. The DNA for the CDR3 is TGTGCCAGCAGGGGTAGGACAGGGGGCTTGAACACTGAAGCTTTCTTT.

The chain recombines TRBV7-8 with TRBJ2-5; D is possibly TRBD1 (6 bases). The CDR3 spans 13 residues. Deletions cut 4 bases from V and 4 bases from J, with 10 bases between. The germline V gene has CDR1 SGHVS and CDR2 FQNEAQ. CDR3 protein: CASSSRTVETQYF. The DNA for the CDR3 is TGTGCCAGCAGCTCCCGGACAGTAGAGACCCAGTACTTC.

The rearrangement links TRBV5-5 to TRBJ1-1; no firm D call. Germline CDR1 and CDR2: SGHKS and YYEKEE (reference sequence). V lost 0 bases, J lost 5 bases, and 14 bases lay in between. The CDR3 extends over 15 amino acids. CDR3 in amino acids: CASSLAGPGRTEAFF. The CDR3 coding sequence is TGTGCCAGCAGCTTGGCCGGTCCGGGGAGGACTGAAGCTTTCTTT.

The CDR3: CAWSLDRRQETQYF. In DNA form, the CDR3 reads TGTGCCTGGAGTTTGGACAGGAGACAAGAGACCCAGTACTTC. The chain employs TRBV30 and TRBJ2-5; 7 nucleotides agree with TRBD1. Germline V gene sequence: CDR1 GTSNPN, CDR2 SVGIG (reference sequence). The CDR3 consists of 14 residues. After removal of 2 bases from V and 2 bases from J, the junction contained 5 bases not matched to a gene.

This clone occurred once. V usage is TRBV28 and J usage is TRBJ1-1, with 10 bases aligning to TRBD1. The J segment lost 5 bases and the V segment lost 6 bases, leaving 9 bases of the junction unmatched. The CDR3 consists of 15 residues. Germline V gene data show CDR1 as MDHEN and CDR2 as SYDVKM. CDR3 in amino acids: CASSPLGTGVTEAFF. CDR3 DNA sequence: TGTGCCAGCAGCCCCCTCGGGACAGGGGTAACTGAAGCTTTCTTT.

The chain has TRBV21-1 and TRBJ2-7; the table assigns TRBD2, which was not confirmed against the DNA. TRBV21-1 is a known pseudogene. This CDR3 is built from 15 residues. The CDR3 nucleotides are TGTGCCAGCAGCAAAAATCGCGGGGTCTCCTACGAGCAGTACGTC. Encoded protein: CASSKNRGVSYEQYV.

V and J are TRBV5-4 and TRBJ1-5; D uncertain. The germline V and J ends were trimmed by 2 bases and 3 bases, with 3 bases remaining between them. The CDR3 sequence is 12 residues long. Germline lookup yields CDR1 SGHNT and CDR2 YYREEE (reference sequence). The CDR3 region has the DNA TGTGCCAGCAGCTTCCTCAATCAGCCCCAGCATTTT. This encodes CASSFLNQPQHF.

The V gene is TRBV28, the J gene TRBJ1-5; 9 bases align to TRBD1. The V segment lost 2 bases and the J segment 2 bases; nucleotides outside the gene matches: 10. This CDR3 has 18 amino acids. The germline gives CDR1 MDHEN, CDR2 SYDVKM. As DNA, the CDR3 is TGTGCCAGCAGTTTAAGGGGGTACAGGGGGCGCGGCAATCAGCCCCAGCATTTT. Its protein is CASSLRGYRGRGNQPQHF.

The J gene is TRBJ1-4, the V gene TRBV5-1, with a weak D call TRBD1 (6 bases). The V end was cut by 7 bases, the J end by 4 bases, with 14 bases between. Germline CDR1 reads SGHRS; CDR2 reads YFSETQ. This CDR3 spans 14 amino acids. For the CDR3, the DNA is TGCGCCAGCGGATCAGGGGATCTTAATGAAAAACTGTTTTTT. Protein: CASGSGDLNEKLFF.

The chain carries TRBV6-1 and TRBJ2-1; 11 bases agree with TRBD2. The CDR3 spans 15 residues. The germline gives CDR1 MNHNS, CDR2 SASEGT. J gave up 7 bases and V 6 bases, and 8 bases lay outside the gene matches. The CDR3 region has the DNA TGTGCCAGCAGCTTGACTAGCGGGGCGGGTAATGAGCAGTTCTTC. Protein sequence: CASSLTSGAGNEQFF.

V and J are TRBV4-1 and TRBJ2-2; 7 bases align to TRBD2. Germline V gene data show CDR1 as MGHRA and CDR2 as YSYEKL. The V gene end was trimmed by 0 bases and the J gene end by 6 bases; junction bases not matched to a gene: 1. This CDR3 has 14 amino acids. The CDR3 here is CASSQETSAGELFF. CDR3 in DNA: TGCGCCAGCAGCCAAGAAACTAGCGCCGGGGAGCTGTTTTTT.

This clone was recorded a few times. The chain uses TRBV6-5 and TRBJ2-3; TRBD1 matches at 9 bases. V trimming: 4 bases; J trimming: 3 bases; junction bases outside the gene matches: 5. Germline V gene lookup returns CDR1 MNHEY and CDR2 SVGAGI. This CDR3 has 15 amino acids. CDR3 sequence reads: CASSWTGEWTDTQYF. CDR3 coding DNA: TGTGCCAGCAGTTGGACAGGGGAGTGGACAGATACGCAGTATTTT.